This T cell receptor beta chain was sequenced during a study of response to subunit inactivated influenza vaccine. Regarding the study as a whole: Authors suggested each seasonal flu vaccination may recruit only limited numbers of new T cells.

On this clonotype: Antigen unknown.

Each CDR3 protein gets one entry after TCRdb re-called the RT-PCR reads with MiXCR. Seen here are about 500,000 distinct CDR3 sequences, approximately 15% observed once, and the top ten hold around 3%. The CDR3 consists of 16 residues. Germline V gene lookup returns CDR1 SEHNR and CDR2 FQNEAQ (reference sequence). Trimming cost V 0 bases and J 1 base, with 12 bases left between them. The input for sequencing was CD4+ T cells sorted from PBMCs, taken about 23 months after vaccination. This TCR derives from a man aged 45 to 70 who received an inactivated influenza vaccine. The chain combines TRBV7-9 with TRBJ1-1; D is ambiguous. The CDR3 region is CASSLAYNRANTEAFF. The CDR3 nucleotides read TGTGCCAGCAGCTTAGCGTACAATCGAGCGAACACTGAAGCTTTCTTT.